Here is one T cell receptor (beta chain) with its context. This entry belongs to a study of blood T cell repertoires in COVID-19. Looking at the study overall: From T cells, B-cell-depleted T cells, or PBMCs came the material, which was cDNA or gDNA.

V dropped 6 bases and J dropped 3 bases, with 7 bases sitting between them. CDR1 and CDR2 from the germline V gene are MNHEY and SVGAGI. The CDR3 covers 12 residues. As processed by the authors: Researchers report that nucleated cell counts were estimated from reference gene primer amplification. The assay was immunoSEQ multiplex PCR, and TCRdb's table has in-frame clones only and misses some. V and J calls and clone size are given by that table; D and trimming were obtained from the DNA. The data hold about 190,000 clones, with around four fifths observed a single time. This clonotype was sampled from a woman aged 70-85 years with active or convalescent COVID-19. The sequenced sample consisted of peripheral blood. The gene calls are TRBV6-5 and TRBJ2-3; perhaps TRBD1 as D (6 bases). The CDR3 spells CASRQGTDTQYF. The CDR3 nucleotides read TGTGCCAGCAGACAGGGAACAGATACGCAGTATTTT.